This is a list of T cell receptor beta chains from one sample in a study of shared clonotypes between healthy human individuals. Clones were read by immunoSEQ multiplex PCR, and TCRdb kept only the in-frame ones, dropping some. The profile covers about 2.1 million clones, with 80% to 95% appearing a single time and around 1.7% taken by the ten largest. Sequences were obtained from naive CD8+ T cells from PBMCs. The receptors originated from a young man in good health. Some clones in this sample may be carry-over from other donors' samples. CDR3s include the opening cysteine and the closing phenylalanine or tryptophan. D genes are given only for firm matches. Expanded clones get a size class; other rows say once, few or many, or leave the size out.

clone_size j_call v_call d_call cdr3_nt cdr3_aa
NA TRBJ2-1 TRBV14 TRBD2 TGTGCCAGCAGCCAAGGTCCTAGCGGGAACCACAATGAGCAGTTCTTC CASSQGPSGNHNEQFF
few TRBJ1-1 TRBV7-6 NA TGTGCCAGCAGCTTCTCAGTGGACCAGAACACTGAAGCTTTCTTT CASSFSVDQNTEAFF
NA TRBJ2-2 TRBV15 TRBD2 TGTGCCACCAGCAGAGACCGTCCGGCTAGCGGCACCGGGGAGCTGTTTTTT CATSRDRPASGTGELFF
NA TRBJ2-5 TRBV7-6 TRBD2 TGTGCCAGCAGCCCTCCCGCTAGCGGGAGTGAGACCCAGTACTTC CASSPPASGSETQYF
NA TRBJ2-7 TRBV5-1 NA TGCGCCAGCAGCACCCACGCAGGGATCTACGAGCAGTACTTC CASSTHAGIYEQYF
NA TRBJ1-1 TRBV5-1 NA TGCGCCAGCAGCTTGGTTGGGGCAGGGAACACTGAAGCTTTCTTT CASSLVGAGNTEAFF
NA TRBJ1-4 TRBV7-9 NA TGTGCCAGCAGCCCCACCTCAGGGAAGGTGTTTAATGAAAAACTGTTTTTT CASSPTSGKVFNEKLFF
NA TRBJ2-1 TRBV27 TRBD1 TGTGCCAGCACCTCGGGACAGATCTACAATGAGCAGTTCTTC CASTSGQIYNEQFF
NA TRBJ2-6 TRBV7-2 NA TGTGCCAGCAGCTTAGAGATGGCAGGGTCTGGGGCCAACGTCCTGACTTTC CASSLEMAGSGANVLTF
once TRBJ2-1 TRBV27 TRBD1 TGTGCCAGCAGTACCCGGGACAGCTCCTACAATGAGCAGTTCTTC CASSTRDSSYNEQFF
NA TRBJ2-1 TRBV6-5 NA TGTGCCAGCAGTTACTGGGGACCCCGGGGAACGAATGAGCAGTTCTTC CASSYWGPRGTNEQFF
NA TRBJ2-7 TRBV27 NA TGTGCCAGCAGTCCCCTAGAGGGATACGAGCAGTACTTC CASSPLEGYEQYF
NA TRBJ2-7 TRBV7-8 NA TGTGCCAGCAGCTTCTCCGGAATGAACTCCTACGAGCAGTACTTC CASSFSGMNSYEQYF
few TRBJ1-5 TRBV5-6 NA TGTGCCAGCAGACAGGCACGGCAATGGGATCAGCCCCAGCATTTT CASRQARQWDQPQHF
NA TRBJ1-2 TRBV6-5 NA TGTGCCACCCTTGGAGAGGCAGGTTCTTTTTATGGCTACACCTTC CATLGEAGSFYGYTF
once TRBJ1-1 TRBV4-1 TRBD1 TGCGCCAGCAGCCAAGAAAGGGGGCGTTTCTTT CASSQERGRFF
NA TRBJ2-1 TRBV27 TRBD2 TGTGCCAGCAGTGTGGCTAGCGGGAGGGCCGACAATGAGCAGTTCTTC CASSVASGRADNEQFF
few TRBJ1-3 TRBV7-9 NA TGTGCCACCATCCCAAACACCATATATTTT CATIPNTIYF
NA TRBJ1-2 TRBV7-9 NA TGTGCCAGCAGCTTAGGAGGGGAACCGCATGGCTACACCTTC CASSLGGEPHGYTF
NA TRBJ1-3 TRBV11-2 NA TGTGCCAGCAGCCCGGGACCTCGGGACACCATATATTTT CASSPGPRDTIYF